The source of this TCR beta chain is a study of human T cells and chemical hapten exposure. Study background: Patch tests applied 0.01% DPC to the upper back, read at 6 days. Mostly female patients had alopecia areata, totalis or universalis. Study observations and caveats: Relative to controls, expanded TCRs formed significantly more large CDR3 similarity clusters.

Sample time point: pre-sensitization, week 0. Treatment reported: therapeutic diphenylcyclopropenone sensitization with weekly scalp DPC. As for this clonotype: The antigen remains unidentified.

Library construction involved attaching unique molecular identifiers to individual cDNA molecules, which allowed quantitative, reproducible TCR counting. TCRdb redid the calling of the RACE reads with MiXCR, one entry per CDR3 protein. This sample has more than 250,000 distinct CDR3 sequences, with approximately 8.4% found just once. Per the germline V gene, CDR1 is KGHDR and CDR2 is SFDVKD. This CDR3 is 17 amino acids long. Trimming took 6 bases from V and 3 from J; bases not matched to a gene: 11. The chain recombines TRBV24-1 with TRBJ2-1, with TRBD2 matching over 9 bases. The receptor comes from a woman aged 40-49 years with alopecia areata. Some clones in this sample may be carry-over from other donors' samples. The starting material was whole blood, obtained in connection with sensitization to the hapten diphenylcyclopropenone (DPC). The CDR3 nucleotides read TGTGCCACCAGTTCGCGGGAGGGACCCTTTATCTACAATGAGCAGTTCTTC. Its protein is CATSSREGPFIYNEQFF.